The 17 T cell receptor beta chains reported below all come from one sample, sequenced in a study of cytomegalovirus exposure and HLA in healthy donors. Use of 60 Vbeta and 13 Jbeta primers characterized the PCR. TCRdb's table, derived via immunoSEQ multiplex PCR, lists solely in-frame clones and lacks some. In total, the table holds under 95,000 clones. The sample consisted of PBMCs. The origin of the receptors is a man aged 50 or older in good health and CMV-seronegative.

The chain carries TRBV9 and TRBJ1-2; 7 bases agree with TRBD1. Germline lookup yields CDR1 SGDLS and CDR2 YYNGEE. This CDR3 region has 18 residues. J was trimmed by 2 bases and V by 0 bases; bases with no gene match: 13. This chain's CDR3 is CASSVGGAGGPLNYGYTF. CDR3 nucleotide sequence: TGTGCCAGCAGCGTAGGGGGGGCAGGGGGACCCCTAAACTATGGCTACACCTTC.

This chain connects TRBV7-9 to TRBJ1-2; 7 bases line up with TRBD1. Germline V CDR1 and CDR2: SEHNR, FQNEAQ (reference sequence). Losses at the gene ends were 4 bases for V and 4 bases for J; bases not matched to a gene: 6. The CDR3 has 14 residues. The DNA for the CDR3 is TGTGCCAGCAGCTCCGGACAGGTCGGCTATGGCTACACCTTC. It is translated as CASSSGQVGYGYTF.

The chain recombines TRBV5-1 with TRBJ2-5; 12 bases are shared with TRBD2. CDR1 and CDR2 (germline): SGHRS, YFSETQ. The ends lost 5 bases at V and 1 base at J; junction bases unmatched: 3. The CDR3 runs to 15 residues. CDR3 protein: CASSWTSGVQETQYF. CDR3 DNA sequence: TGCGCCAGCAGTTGGACTAGCGGGGTCCAAGAGACCCAGTACTTC.

CDR3 nucleotides: TGTGCCAGCAGACCAGGACAGGGGGCAGGGGAGCTGTTTTTT. Translation: CASRPGQGAGELFF. This sequence joins TRBV9 and TRBJ2-2, with 11 nucleotides matching TRBD1. The CDR3 has 14 residues. V dropped 5 bases and J dropped 8; count of bases not matched to a gene: 5. Looked up from germline, CDR1 is SGDLS and CDR2 is YYNGEE.

Note on this clone: Its ends do not fully match the called genes, so a read error is possible. The chain links TRBV7-6 to TRBJ1-6; possibly TRBD1 for D (6 bases). Germline CDR1 reads SGHVS; CDR2 reads FNYEAQ. This CDR3 comprises 14 residues. Here the CDR3 reads CACSRGGYNSPLHF. The CDR3 DNA reads as TGTGCCTGCAGCAGGGGAGGTTATAATTCACCCCTCCACTTT.

The genes are TRBV6-5 and TRBJ2-7; 7 bases fit TRBD1. Losses at the gene ends were 2 bases for V and 0 bases for J; bases not matched to a gene: 4. Germline V gene data show CDR1 as MNHEY and CDR2 as SVGAGI. The CDR3 runs 15 residues. The CDR3 DNA sequence: TGTGCCAGCAGTTACGACGGGACAGCCTCCTACGAGCAGTACTTC. As protein: CASSYDGTASYEQYF.

The J gene is TRBJ1-1, the V gene TRBV2, with TRBD1 identical over 7 bases. Germline V CDR1 and CDR2: SNHLY, FYNNEI. Losses at the gene ends were 6 bases for V and 9 bases for J; bases not matched to a gene: 10. The CDR3 is 13 amino acids. The CDR3 here is CASRDHSQGQAFF. As DNA, the CDR3 is TGTGCCAGCAGAGACCACTCACAGGGGCAAGCTTTCTTT.

The CDR3 sequence is CASSVGETYGYTF. The CDR3 nucleotides are TGTGCCAGCAGCGTTGGGGAGACCTATGGCTACACCTTC. The V call is TRBV9, the J call TRBJ1-2; no clear D gene. Germline lookup yields CDR1 SGDLS and CDR2 YYNGEE. CDR3 length equals 13 residues. V gave up 2 bases and J gave up 4 bases, with 9 bases separating them.

With regard to this clone: Other DNA sequences in the same sample also yield this CDR3. This chain joins TRBV18 and TRBJ1-1; 8 nucleotides agree with TRBD1. V shed 4 bases and J 2 bases; nucleotides not matched to a gene: 3. CDR3 length: 14 amino acids. Germline V gene lookup returns CDR1 KGHSH and CDR2 LQKENI. CDR3 region: CASSLGQGNTEAFF. CDR3 DNA sequence: TGTGCCAGCTCACTTGGACAGGGAAACACTGAAGCTTTCTTT.

The chain is built from TRBV11-1 and TRBJ1-2; D might be TRBD1 (6 bases). The length of the CDR3 is 12 residues. Germline lookup yields CDR1 SGHAT and CDR2 FQDESV (reference sequence). The V and J ends lost 5 bases and 6 bases respectively, with 10 bases between them. As DNA, the CDR3 is TGTGCCAGCAGCCCGAACAGGGATGGCTACACCTTC. It translates to CASSPNRDGYTF. Supplemented by reference TRBV11-1 and TRBJ1-2, the full variable domain reads EAEVAQSPRYKITEKSQAVAFWCDPISGHATLYWYRQILGQGPELLVQFQDESVVDDSQLPKDRFSAERLKGVDSTLKIQPAELGDSAMYLCASSPNRDGYTFGSGTRLTVV.

The chain recombines TRBV7-8 with TRBJ2-3, with 10 nucleotides matching TRBD2. The junction had 6 bases not matched to a gene; V was cut back by 4 bases and J by 5 bases. Per germline, CDR1 SGHVS and CDR2 FQNEAQ. The CDR3 extends over 15 amino acids. DNA for the CDR3: TGTGCCAGCAGCTCCCAGCGGGGGGGGTTAGATACGCAGTATTTT. Protein sequence: CASSSQRGGLDTQYF.

This chain joins TRBV20-1 and TRBJ1-1; D unresolved. The CDR3 runs to 10 residues. The V gene lost 6 bases and the J gene lost 11 bases, with 13 bases spanning the gap. The V gene's germline CDR1 is DFQATT and CDR2 SNEGSKA (reference sequence). Here the CDR3 reads CSATREGAFF. The CDR3, as DNA: TGCAGTGCCACTCGGGAAGGGGCTTTCTTT.

V usage is TRBV9 and J usage is TRBJ2-7, with TRBD1 matching over 8 bases. Germline V gene lookup returns CDR1 SGDLS and CDR2 YYNGEE. The CDR3 is made up of 13 amino acids. The V and J ends lost 3 bases and 5 bases, in that order; junction bases with no gene match: 4. The CDR3 loop reads CASSARGRDEQYF. The CDR3 DNA follows: TGTGCCAGCAGCGCCAGGGGGCGCGACGAGCAGTACTTC.

J is TRBJ1-1 and V is TRBV29-1, with D perhaps matching TRBD1 (5 bases). The CDR3 has 14 residues. In germline, CDR1 is SQVTM, CDR2 ANQGSEA. V shed 3 bases and J shed 2 bases, with 13 bases lying between them. The CDR3, as DNA: TGCAGCGTTGATTCGGGACTTTCCAACACTGAAGCTTTCTTT. Protein: CSVDSGLSNTEAFF.

The V call is TRBV7-2, the J call TRBJ2-1; D not certain. V gave up 5 bases and J gave up 9 bases, with 14 bases separating them. From germline, CDR1 is SGHTA and CDR2 FQGNSA. The CDR3 is made up of 13 amino acids. The CDR3 coding sequence is TGTGCCAGCAGCCCTGTGCTTGAGGCTGAGCAGTTCTTC. This encodes CASSPVLEAEQFF.

In DNA, the CDR3 is TGTGCCAGCTTCGGGATGAACACTGAAGCTTTCTTT. Translation gives CASFGMNTEAFF. The chain carries TRBV28 and TRBJ1-1; no firm D call. Trimming pared 8 bases from V and 0 bases from J, leaving 7 bases between. The CDR3 sequence is 12 residues long. Germline V CDR1 and CDR2: MDHEN, SYDVKM. The full variable domain, in which reference TRBV28 and TRBJ1-1 provide the parts outside the CDR3, is DVKVTQSSRYLVKRTGEKVFLECVQDMDHENMFWYRQDPGLGLRLIYFSYDVKMKEKGDIPEGYSVSREKKERFSLILESASTNQTSMYLCASFGMNTEAFFGQGTRLTVV.

This chain joins TRBV5-1 and TRBJ2-5; D not resolved. The last part of the DNA fits TRBJ2-7 better; the J call may be wrong. Germline CDR1 is SGHRS and CDR2 is YFSETQ. CDR3 length: 13 residues. The CDR3 DNA is TGCGCCAGCAGCTTGGAAGTGGGCTACGAGCAGTACTTC. Protein product: CASSLEVGYEQYF.